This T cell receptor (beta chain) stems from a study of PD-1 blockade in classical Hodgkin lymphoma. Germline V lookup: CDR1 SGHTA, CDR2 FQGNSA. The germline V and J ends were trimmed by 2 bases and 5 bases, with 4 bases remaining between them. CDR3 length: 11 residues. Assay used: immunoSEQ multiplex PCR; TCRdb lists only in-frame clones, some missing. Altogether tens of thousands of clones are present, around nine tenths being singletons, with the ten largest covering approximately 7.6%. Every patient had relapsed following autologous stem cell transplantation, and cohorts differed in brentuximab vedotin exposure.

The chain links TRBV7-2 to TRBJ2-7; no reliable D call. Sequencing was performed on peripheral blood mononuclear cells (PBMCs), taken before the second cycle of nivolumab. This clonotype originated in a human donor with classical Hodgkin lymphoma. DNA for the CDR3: TGTGCCAGCAGCTTACTGGACGAGCAGTACTTC. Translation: CASSLLDEQYF. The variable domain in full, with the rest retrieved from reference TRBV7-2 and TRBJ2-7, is GAGVSQSPSNKVTEKGKDVELRCDPISGHTALYWYRQSLGQGLEFLIYFQGNSAPDKSGLPSDRFSAERTGGSVSTLTIQRTQQEDSAVYLCASSLLDEQYFGPGTRLTVT.